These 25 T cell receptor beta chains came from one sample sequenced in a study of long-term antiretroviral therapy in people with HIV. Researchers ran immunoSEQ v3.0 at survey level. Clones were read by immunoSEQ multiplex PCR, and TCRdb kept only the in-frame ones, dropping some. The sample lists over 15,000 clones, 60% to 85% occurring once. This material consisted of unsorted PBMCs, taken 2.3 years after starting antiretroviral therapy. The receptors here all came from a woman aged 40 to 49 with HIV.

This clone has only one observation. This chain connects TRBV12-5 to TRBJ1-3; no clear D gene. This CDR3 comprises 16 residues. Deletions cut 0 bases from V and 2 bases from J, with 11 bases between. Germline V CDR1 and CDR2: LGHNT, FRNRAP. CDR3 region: CASGLVRNVPGNTIYF. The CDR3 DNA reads TGTGCTAGTGGTTTGGTACGAAATGTCCCTGGAAACACCATATATTTT.

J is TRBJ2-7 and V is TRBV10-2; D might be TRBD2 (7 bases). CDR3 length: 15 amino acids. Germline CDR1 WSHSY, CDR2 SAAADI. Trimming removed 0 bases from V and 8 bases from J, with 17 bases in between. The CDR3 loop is CASSESPGLQGQQYF. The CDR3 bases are TGCGCCAGCAGTGAGTCTCCGGGACTACAGGGCCAGCAGTACTTC.

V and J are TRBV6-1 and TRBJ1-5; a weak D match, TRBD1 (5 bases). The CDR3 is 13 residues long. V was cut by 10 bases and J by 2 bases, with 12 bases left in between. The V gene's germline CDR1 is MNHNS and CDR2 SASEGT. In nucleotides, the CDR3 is TGTGCCACTGGGACGCCCCGCAATCAGCCCCAGCATTTT. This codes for CATGTPRNQPQHF.

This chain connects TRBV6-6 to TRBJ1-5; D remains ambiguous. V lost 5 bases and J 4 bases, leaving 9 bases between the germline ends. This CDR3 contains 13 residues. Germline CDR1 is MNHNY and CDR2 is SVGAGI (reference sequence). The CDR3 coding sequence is TGTGCCAGCAGTCTGGTGGCAAATCAGCCCCAGCATTTT. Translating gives CASSLVANQPQHF.

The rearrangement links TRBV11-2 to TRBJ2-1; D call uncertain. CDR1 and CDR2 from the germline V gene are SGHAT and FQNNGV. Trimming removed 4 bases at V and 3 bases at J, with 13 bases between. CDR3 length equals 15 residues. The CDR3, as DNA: TGTGCCAGCAGCTCCACGTGGCGGAGCTACAATGAGCAGTTCTTC. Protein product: CASSSTWRSYNEQFF.

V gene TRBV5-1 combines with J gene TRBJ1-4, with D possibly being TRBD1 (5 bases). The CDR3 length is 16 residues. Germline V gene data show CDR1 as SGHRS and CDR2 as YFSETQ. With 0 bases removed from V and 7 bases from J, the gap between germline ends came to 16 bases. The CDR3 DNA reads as TGCGCCAGCAGCTTGGTAGGGGTCGTTGGTGGTGAAAAACTGTTTTTT. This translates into CASSLVGVVGGEKLFF.

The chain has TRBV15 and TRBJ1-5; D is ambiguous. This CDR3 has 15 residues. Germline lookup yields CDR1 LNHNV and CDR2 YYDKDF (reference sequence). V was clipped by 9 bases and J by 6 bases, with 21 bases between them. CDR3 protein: CATSLPEGSSQPQHF. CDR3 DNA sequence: TGTGCCACTTCCCTCCCAGAGGGATCGAGTCAGCCCCAGCATTTT.

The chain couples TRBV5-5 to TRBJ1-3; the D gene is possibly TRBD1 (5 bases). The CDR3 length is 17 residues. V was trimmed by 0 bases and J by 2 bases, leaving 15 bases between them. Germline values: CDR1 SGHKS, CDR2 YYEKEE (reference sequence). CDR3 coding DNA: TGTGCCAGCAGCTTGGAATTGATGCCAGGGCCTGGAAACACCATATATTTT. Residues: CASSLELMPGPGNTIYF.

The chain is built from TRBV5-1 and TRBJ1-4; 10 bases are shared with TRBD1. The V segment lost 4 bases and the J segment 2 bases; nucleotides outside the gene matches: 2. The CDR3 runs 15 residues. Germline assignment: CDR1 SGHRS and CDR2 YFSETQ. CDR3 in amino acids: CASSRTGGTNEKLFF. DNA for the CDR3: TGCGCCAGCAGCAGGACAGGGGGGACTAATGAAAAACTGTTTTTT.

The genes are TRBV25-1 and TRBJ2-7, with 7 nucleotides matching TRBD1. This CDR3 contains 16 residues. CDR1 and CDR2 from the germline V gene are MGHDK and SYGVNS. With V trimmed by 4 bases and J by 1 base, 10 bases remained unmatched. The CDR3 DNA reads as TGTGCCAGCAGTGGTGGGGACAGCTTTTGGTCCTACGAGCAGTACTTC. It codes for CASSGGDSFWSYEQYF.

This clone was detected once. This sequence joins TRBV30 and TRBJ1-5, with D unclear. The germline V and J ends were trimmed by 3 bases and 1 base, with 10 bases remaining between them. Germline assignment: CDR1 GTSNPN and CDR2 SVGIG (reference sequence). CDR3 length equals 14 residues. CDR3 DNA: TGTGCCTGGAGGGACCAGGCCAGCAATCAGCCCCAGCATTTT. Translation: CAWRDQASNQPQHF.

The CDR3 DNA reads as TGCGCCAGCAGCTTGGATTCGGTTTCCACCTACTACGAGCAGTACTTC. It codes for CASSLDSVSTYYEQYF. J is TRBJ2-7 and V is TRBV5-1; D not resolved. V was cut by 0 bases and J by 3 bases, with 16 bases left in between. The CDR3 is made up of 16 amino acids. Germline-derived CDR1 and CDR2 are SGHRS and YFSETQ.

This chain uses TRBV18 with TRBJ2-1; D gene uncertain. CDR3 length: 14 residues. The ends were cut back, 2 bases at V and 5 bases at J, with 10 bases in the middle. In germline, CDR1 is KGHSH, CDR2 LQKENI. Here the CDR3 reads CASSPTVIHNEQFF. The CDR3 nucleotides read TGTGCCAGCTCACCAACTGTCATCCACAATGAGCAGTTCTTC.

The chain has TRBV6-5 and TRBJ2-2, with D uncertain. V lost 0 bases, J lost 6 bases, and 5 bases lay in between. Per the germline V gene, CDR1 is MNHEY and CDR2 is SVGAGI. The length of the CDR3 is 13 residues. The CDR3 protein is CASSYSAPGELFF. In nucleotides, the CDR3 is TGTGCCAGCAGTTACTCAGCCCCCGGGGAGCTGTTTTTT.

The CDR3 spells CASSLTTGVTGANVLTF. CDR3 nucleotide sequence: TGTGCCAGCAGCCTGACTACAGGGGTGACTGGGGCCAACGTCCTGACTTTC. V usage is TRBV4-2 and J usage is TRBJ2-6; TRBD1 matches at 7 bases. The CDR3 is made up of 17 amino acids. After removal of 4 bases from V and 2 bases from J, the junction contained 8 bases not matched to a gene. From germline, CDR1 is LGHNA and CDR2 YNFKEQ.

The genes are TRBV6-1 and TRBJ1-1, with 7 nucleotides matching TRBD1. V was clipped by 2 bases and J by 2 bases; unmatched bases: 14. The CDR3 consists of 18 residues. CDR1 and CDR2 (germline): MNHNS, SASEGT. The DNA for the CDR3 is TGTGCCAGCAGTGAACTCACCCGAATGGACAGGATCAACACTGAAGCTTTCTTT. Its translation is CASSELTRMDRINTEAFF.

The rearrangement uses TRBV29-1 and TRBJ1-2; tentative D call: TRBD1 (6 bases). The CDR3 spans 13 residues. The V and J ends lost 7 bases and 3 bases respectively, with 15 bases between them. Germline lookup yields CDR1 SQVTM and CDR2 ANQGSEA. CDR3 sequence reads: CSAEDSYDYGYTF. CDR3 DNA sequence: TGCAGCGCCGAGGACAGCTACGACTATGGCTACACCTTC.

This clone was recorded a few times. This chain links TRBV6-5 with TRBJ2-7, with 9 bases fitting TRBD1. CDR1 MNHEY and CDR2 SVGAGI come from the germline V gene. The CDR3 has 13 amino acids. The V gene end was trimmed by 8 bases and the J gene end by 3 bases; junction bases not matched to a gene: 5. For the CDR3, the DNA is TGTGCCAGCGGGACAGGGATTAGCTACGAGCAGTACTTC. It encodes CASGTGISYEQYF.

The CDR3, as DNA: TGTGCCAGCAGAGCCGAGGGACGGCAGAACACTGAAGCTTTCTTT. Its protein is CASRAEGRQNTEAFF. This rearrangement joins TRBV6-4 to TRBJ1-1; TRBD1 is a possible D gene (5 bases). Germline values: CDR1 MRHNA, CDR2 SNTAGT. The length of the CDR3 is 15 residues. Trimming pared 6 bases from V and 1 base from J, leaving 15 bases between.

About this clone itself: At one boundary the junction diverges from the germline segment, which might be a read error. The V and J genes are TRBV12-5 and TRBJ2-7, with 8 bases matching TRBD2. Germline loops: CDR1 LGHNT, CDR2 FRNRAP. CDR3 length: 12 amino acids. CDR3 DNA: TGTGCTAGTGGTTTGGTACTCGGGGGGGCCCGCTTC. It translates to CASGLVLGGARF.

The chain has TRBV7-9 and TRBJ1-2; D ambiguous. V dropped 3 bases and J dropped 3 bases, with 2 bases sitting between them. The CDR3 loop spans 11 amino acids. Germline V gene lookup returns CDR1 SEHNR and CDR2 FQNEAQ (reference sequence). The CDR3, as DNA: TGTGCCAGCAGCTTGGACTATGGCTACACCTTC. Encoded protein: CASSLDYGYTF.

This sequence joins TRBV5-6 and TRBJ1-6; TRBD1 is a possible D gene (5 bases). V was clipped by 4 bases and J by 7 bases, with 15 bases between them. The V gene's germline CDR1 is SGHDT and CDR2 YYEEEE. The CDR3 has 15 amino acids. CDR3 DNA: TGTGCCAGCAGCCCCTGGGGCGGTTTAAATTCACCCCTCCACTTT. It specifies CASSPWGGLNSPLHF.

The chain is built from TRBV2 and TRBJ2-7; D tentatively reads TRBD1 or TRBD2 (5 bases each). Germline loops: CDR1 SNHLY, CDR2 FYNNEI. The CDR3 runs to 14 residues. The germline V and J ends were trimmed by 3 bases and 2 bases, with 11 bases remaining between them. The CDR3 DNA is TGTGCCAGCAGTGACTGGGACGGGCCCTACGAGCAGTACTTC. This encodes CASSDWDGPYEQYF.

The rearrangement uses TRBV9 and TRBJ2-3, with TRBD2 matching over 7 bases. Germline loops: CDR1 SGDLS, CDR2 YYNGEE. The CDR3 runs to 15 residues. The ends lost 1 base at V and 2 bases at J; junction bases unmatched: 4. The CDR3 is CASSVREGPTDTQYF. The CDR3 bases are TGTGCCAGCAGCGTAAGGGAGGGCCCCACAGATACGCAGTATTTT.

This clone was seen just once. This CDR3 is CASSIRTVVATNEKLFF. CDR3 DNA sequence: TGTGCCAGTAGTATACGGACAGTAGTTGCAACTAATGAAAAACTGTTTTTT. This chain joins TRBV19 and TRBJ1-4; D perhaps matches TRBD1 (6 bases). V gave up 2 bases and J gave up 0 bases, with 13 bases separating them. This CDR3 spans 17 amino acids. Germline lookup yields CDR1 LNHDA and CDR2 SQIVND (reference sequence).